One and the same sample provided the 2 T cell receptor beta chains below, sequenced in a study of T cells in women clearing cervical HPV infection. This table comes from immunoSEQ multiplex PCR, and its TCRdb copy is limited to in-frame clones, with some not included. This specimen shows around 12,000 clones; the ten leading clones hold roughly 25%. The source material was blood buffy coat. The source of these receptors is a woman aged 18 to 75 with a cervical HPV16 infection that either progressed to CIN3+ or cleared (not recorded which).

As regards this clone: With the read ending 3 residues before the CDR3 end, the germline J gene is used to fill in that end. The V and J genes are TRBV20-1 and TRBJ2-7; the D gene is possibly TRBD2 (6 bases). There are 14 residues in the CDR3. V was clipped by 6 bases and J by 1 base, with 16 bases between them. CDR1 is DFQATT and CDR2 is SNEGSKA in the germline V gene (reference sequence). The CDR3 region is CSAQAGTSSYEQYF. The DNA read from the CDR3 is TGCAGTGCCCAGGCGGGGACTTCGTCCTACGAG.

CDR3 residues: CASSLGQGLGTEAFF. The CDR3 bases that were read are TGCGCCAGCAGCTTGGGACAGGGGCTGGGCACTGAA. The V gene is TRBV5-1, the J gene TRBJ1-1; 8 bases are a match to TRBD1. The CDR3 end lies 3 residues beyond the end of the read and is filled in from the germline J gene. Per germline, CDR1 SGHRS and CDR2 YFSETQ. There are 15 residues in the CDR3. J lost 4 bases, V lost 0 bases, and 5 bases had no gene match.